A selection of T cell receptor beta chains follows, all from one sample in a study of glioma-infiltrating T cells after dendritic cell vaccination. Generated by immunoSEQ multiplex PCR, the TCRdb table keeps only in-frame clones and is missing some. The sample includes about 73,000 clones, roughly four fifths seen only once; the top ten take around 1.9%. The sample in question was blood, obtained before dendritic cell vaccination. These receptors originate from a human donor with glioblastoma. The CDR3 runs from the conserved cysteine through the conserved F or W. Each record gives: CDR3 length, V gene, clone size, J gene, D gene, CDR3 DNA, CDR3 protein. The D gene is left open where the match is weak. The listing skips clone size in some rows; elsewhere it reads once, few, many or a size class.

15	TRBV7-2	few	TRBJ1-4	TRBD1	TGTGCCAGCAGCTTTGCCGGGACAGGGAGCGAAAAACTGTTTTTT	CASSFAGTGSEKLFF
15	TRBV19	NA	TRBJ1-3	NA	TGTGCCAGTAAGGGCTCAGGGCTCCCTGGAAACACCATATATTTT	CASKGSGLPGNTIYF
13	TRBV2	NA	TRBJ1-1	TRBD1	TGTGCCAGCAGTGATAGGACAGGGTTTAGAGCTTTCTTT	CASSDRTGFRAFF
16	TRBV14	NA	TRBJ1-1	NA	TGTGCCAGCTCCCTCTCGTTGCGGCTTATGAACACTGAAGCTTTCTTT	CASSLSLRLMNTEAFF
14	TRBV4-2	NA	TRBJ2-2	NA	TGTGCCAGCAGCCAAGATCTGTTAACCGGGGAGCTGTTTTTT	CASSQDLLTGELFF
15	TRBV5-8	NA	TRBJ2-4	TRBD1	TGTGCCAGCAGCTCACGGGACAGGGCAAAGAACATTCAGTACTTC	CASSSRDRAKNIQYF
17	TRBV19	NA	TRBJ1-5	TRBD1	TGTGCCAGTAGGGGGCGAGACAGGGGGCCGAGCAATCAGCCCCAGCATTTT	CASRGRDRGPSNQPQHF
15	TRBV28	NA	TRBJ2-5	NA	TGTGCCAGCAGTTTGGGTACGGGGTACCAAGAGACCCAGTACTTC	CASSLGTGYQETQYF
16	TRBV11-3	NA	TRBJ2-3	TRBD1	TGTGCCAGCAGCGTCAAAACCGGGACAGGGTTAGATACGCAGTATTTT	CASSVKTGTGLDTQYF
15	TRBV25-1	once	TRBJ1-5	NA	TGTGCCAGCAGTGAATCCGGGGGGCGGAATCAGCCCCAGCATTTT	CASSESGGRNQPQHF
15	TRBV7-3	NA	TRBJ2-1	TRBD1	TGTGCCAGCAGCGCGACAGGGGACAACTACAATGAGCAGTTCTTC	CASSATGDNYNEQFF
15	TRBV6-1	NA	TRBJ2-3	TRBD2	TGTGCCAGCAGTGACTCGGGGGGGGCCACAGATACGCAGTATTTT	CASSDSGGATDTQYF
16	TRBV15	once	TRBJ2-5	NA	TGTGCCACCAGCAGTGAACTGGTTAAGAACGGGGTGACCCAGTACTTC	CATSSELVKNGVTQYF
15	TRBV5-1	once	TRBJ1-6	NA	TGCGCCAGCAGCTTGTTTCCGGGGAATAATTCACCCCTCCACTTT	CASSLFPGNNSPLHF
11	TRBV5-1	NA	TRBJ2-5	NA	TGCGCCAGCAGGAATGGGGGCCCCCAGTACTTC	CASRNGGPQYF
13	TRBV19	few	TRBJ1-2	NA	TGTGCCAGTAGACAGCTTCCTAACTATGGCTACACCTTC	CASRQLPNYGYTF
14	TRBV23-1	once	TRBJ2-7	TRBD1	TGCGCCAGCAGTCAATGGGACAGGGAGGGGCAGCAGTACTTC	CASSQWDREGQQYF
18	TRBV19	NA	TRBJ2-4	TRBD1	TGTGCCAGTAGTGCCGACAGGGGGAACGTACTAGCCAAAAACATTCAGTACTTC	CASSADRGNVLAKNIQYF
14	TRBV19	NA	TRBJ1-1	NA	TGTGCCAGTAGTATTCAGGGGTCGCACACTGAAGCTTTCTTT	CASSIQGSHTEAFF
14	TRBV7-3	NA	TRBJ2-1	TRBD2	TGTGCCAGCAGCTTAGGTGGGACTAGCAATGAGCAGTTCTTC	CASSLGGTSNEQFF
12	TRBV11-2	NA	TRBJ1-2	NA	TGTGCCAGCAGCTTAGGGCAGGCTGGCTACACCTTC	CASSLGQAGYTF
13	TRBV1	NA	TRBJ2-5	NA	TGCACCAGCAGCCTGGGGCCGGAGGAGACCCAGTACTTC	CTSSLGPEETQYF
13	TRBV2	NA	TRBJ1-2	NA	TGTGCCAGCAGTGAGACAGGCTCCTATGGCTACACCTTC	CASSETGSYGYTF
13	TRBV6-1	NA	TRBJ1-2	TRBD1	TGTGCCAGCACCGGGGACAGGGGCTATGGCTACACCTTC	CASTGDRGYGYTF
16	TRBV5-1	NA	TRBJ2-5	TRBD2	TGCGCCAGCAGCTTGAGCTCAGGACTAGTACAAGAGACCCAGTACTTC	CASSLSSGLVQETQYF
15	TRBV5-1	once	TRBJ1-1	NA	TGCGCCAGCAGCTTGGCCGCGGGAGTAGGTACTGAAGCTTTCTTT	CASSLAAGVGTEAFF
14	TRBV7-9	few	TRBJ2-5	NA	TGTGCCAGCAGCCCACAGGGAGGGCAAGAGACCCAGTACTTC	CASSPQGGQETQYF
14	TRBV6-5	NA	TRBJ1-1	NA	TGTGCCAGCAGGAGAAACAGGGAACGGGGTGAAGCTTTCTTT	CASRRNRERGEAFF
17	TRBV7-9	NA	TRBJ2-5	TRBD2	TGTGCCAGCAGCTCCCCCAGCCAATTAGCGGGCCAAGAGACCCAGTACTTC	CASSSPSQLAGQETQYF
15	TRBV6-5	NA	TRBJ1-2	NA	TGTGCCAGCACCCTGACAGTGGGATCGGGCTATGGCTACACCTTC	CASTLTVGSGYGYTF
22	TRBV27	NA	TRBJ2-1	NA	TGTGCCAGCAGTTTATATCCCCTAGGCCCATCGCTTATACCCAGCTCCTACAATGAGCAGTTCTTC	CASSLYPLGPSLIPSSYNEQFF
16	TRBV15	NA	TRBJ2-3	TRBD2	TGTGCCACCAGCAGCGACAGCGGGGGGGCTTCAGATACGCAGTATTTT	CATSSDSGGASDTQYF
14	TRBV10-3	NA	TRBJ2-5	TRBD2	TGTGCCATCAGTGGCGGGGGGCCGGCAGAGACCCAGTACTTC	CAISGGGPAETQYF
20	TRBV4-2	NA	TRBJ2-4	TRBD1	TGTGCCAGCAGCCAAGGCTTGGGACAGGGTCCCCCGGGAGCCAAAAACATTCAGTACTTC	CASSQGLGQGPPGAKNIQYF
13	TRBV6-1	NA	TRBJ1-2	NA	TGTGCCAGCGAGGATAGGAGCAACTATGGCTACACCTTC	CASEDRSNYGYTF
16	TRBV19	NA	TRBJ2-1	NA	TGTGCCAGTGAAAGGACGGGAGAAGGCCCATACAATGAGCAGTTCTTC	CASERTGEGPYNEQFF